Listed below are T cell receptor beta chains from one sample, sequenced in a study of control samples from healthy donors and cancer patients. Assay: immunoSEQ multiplex PCR; the TCRdb copy retains only in-frame clones and omits some. The sample contains about 160,000 clones, roughly 94% of which appear only once. The sample was PBMCs. The source of these receptors is a man aged 60 to 75 with colorectal cancer. The CDR3 runs from the conserved cysteine through the conserved F or W. D genes are given only for firm matches. Size is stated for part of the rows, as once, few or many counts, or as a class when the clone is expanded.

V	J	D	size	CDR3	DNA
TRBV19	TRBJ2-2	NA	NA	CASSIVPVDSGELFF	TGTGCCAGTAGTATAGTACCGGTGGACAGTGGGGAGCTGTTTTTT
TRBV5-1	TRBJ1-6	NA	once	CASSLGGGNSPLHF	TGCGCCAGCAGCTTGGGGGGGGGCAATTCACCCCTCCACTTT
TRBV18	TRBJ2-3	NA	NA	CASSPVHPATDTQYF	TGTGCCAGCTCACCAGTCCATCCTGCCACAGATACGCAGTATTTT
TRBV11-2	TRBJ2-3	TRBD2	once	CASSLFRSGGGDTQYF	TGTGCCAGCAGCTTATTTCGTAGCGGGGGAGGAGATACGCAGTATTTT
TRBV6-5	TRBJ2-7	NA	NA	CASTGGETGTYEQYF	TGTGCCAGCACCGGGGGGGAGACAGGGACCTACGAGCAGTACTTC
TRBV7-8	TRBJ2-1	NA	NA	CASSLSRGEQFF	TGTGCCAGCAGCCTTTCGCGGGGCGAGCAGTTCTTC
TRBV5-7	TRBJ2-2	TRBD1	NA	CASSLGGTGVCTGELFF	TGTGCCAGCAGCTTGGGGGGGACAGGGGTATGCACCGGGGAGCTGTTTTTT
TRBV12-3/TRBV12-4	TRBJ2-1	NA	NA	CASKRGGANEQFF	TGTGCCAGCAAAAGGGGGGGGGCCAATGAGCAGTTCTTC
TRBV28	TRBJ2-1	TRBD1	once	CASSAGTVTYNEQFF	TGTGCCAGCAGTGCCGGGACAGTTACCTACAATGAGCAGTTCTTC
TRBV5-1	TRBJ1-1	NA	NA	CASSSLENTEAFF	TGCGCCAGCAGCTCTCTAGAGAACACTGAAGCTTTCTTT
TRBV5-5	TRBJ1-5	TRBD1	NA	CASRWGDSTNQPQHF	TGTGCCAGCAGGTGGGGGGACAGTACTAATCAGCCCCAGCATTTT
TRBV5-4	TRBJ2-2	NA	NA	CASSPNTGELFF	TGTGCCAGCAGCCCTAACACCGGGGAGCTGTTTTTT
TRBV9	TRBJ2-3	TRBD1	NA	CASSVAAGQGLSDTQYF	TGTGCCAGCAGCGTAGCTGCAGGACAGGGCCTCTCAGATACGCAGTATTTT
TRBV19	TRBJ1-2	NA	NA	CASSIRSEANYGYTF	TGTGCCAGTAGTATTCGGTCAGAAGCTAACTATGGCTACACCTTC
TRBV10-3	TRBJ1-2	TRBD1	NA	CAIRGQAISYGYTF	TGTGCCATCAGGGGACAGGCGATTTCTTATGGCTACACCTTC
TRBV5-8	TRBJ1-6	NA	few	CASRRQGDSPLHF	TGTGCCAGCAGGAGGCAGGGAGATTCACCCCTCCACTTT
TRBV19	TRBJ1-4	TRBD1	NA	CASSRTGLTEKLFF	TGTGCCAGTAGTAGGACAGGCCTCACCGAAAAACTGTTTTTT
TRBV12-3/TRBV12-4	TRBJ2-3	NA	NA	CASSPRTDTQYF	TGTGCCAGCAGTCCACGTACAGATACGCAGTATTTT
TRBV19	TRBJ2-7	NA	NA	CASSIVPGAGSYEQYF	TGTGCCAGTAGTATAGTTCCAGGGGCGGGCTCCTACGAGCAGTACTTC
TRBV6-6	TRBJ2-1	NA	once	CASSSPGTNEQFF	TGTGCTAGCAGTTCGCCAGGGACGAATGAGCAGTTCTTC
TRBV4-3	TRBJ2-5	NA	once	CASSQDGTGPETQYF	TGCGCCAGCAGCCAAGATGGAACAGGGCCAGAGACCCAGTACTTC
TRBV14	TRBJ2-1	NA	NA	CASSQERGINNEQFF	TGTGCCAGCAGCCAAGAAAGGGGAATCAACAATGAGCAGTTCTTC